What follows is one T cell receptor beta chain and its context. The data were produced by immunoSEQ multiplex PCR, yet TCRdb's version contains in-frame clones alone and is incomplete. The sample records some 640,000 clones, around 87% being singletons. The sample belongs to a study of shared T cell receptors in the human thymus. Another study also made use of these data, one on human thymus T cells. That report notes: Resections removed during corrective heart surgery provided the thymus tissue used. Repertoires sampled from thymus and blood appeared biased in V and J gene usage. Related research found strongly overlapping thymic repertoires in unrelated individuals.

The sequenced sample was thymocytes. The clonotype was recovered from a boy less than two years old with a congenital heart defect.

The CDR3 is CATSKSRAMKGGQGYGYTF. Written as DNA, the CDR3 is TGTGCCACCAGCAAGTCTAGGGCAATGAAGGGGGGACAGGGCTATGGCTACACCTTC. The chain is built from TRBV15 and TRBJ1-2; 9 nucleotides line up with TRBD1. CDR3 length: 19 amino acids. With V trimmed by 4 bases and J by 4 bases, 19 bases remained unmatched. CDR1 and CDR2 from the germline V gene are LNHNV and YYDKDF (reference sequence).